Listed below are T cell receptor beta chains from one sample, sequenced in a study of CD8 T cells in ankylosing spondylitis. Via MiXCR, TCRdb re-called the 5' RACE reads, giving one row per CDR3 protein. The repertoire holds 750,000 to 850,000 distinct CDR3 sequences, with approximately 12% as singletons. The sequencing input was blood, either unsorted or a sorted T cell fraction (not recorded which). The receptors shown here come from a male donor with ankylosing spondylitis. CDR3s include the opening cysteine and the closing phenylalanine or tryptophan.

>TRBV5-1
CASSSTPAGGITDTQYF
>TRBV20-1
CSLGGTNYEQYF
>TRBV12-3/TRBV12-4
CASSSGDHEQYF
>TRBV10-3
CAISEGNSSPNYGYTF
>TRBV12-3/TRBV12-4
CASSFEGNTGELFF
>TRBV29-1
CSVAARFGNYGYTF
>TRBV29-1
CSVQAGTGSYEQYF
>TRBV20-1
CSAGGVSKRAVSYEQYF
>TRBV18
CASSPSLARFNEQFF
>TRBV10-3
CAINLGRSSGNTIYF
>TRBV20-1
CSARPLADPLDEQYF
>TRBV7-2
CASSARSGSMYEQYF
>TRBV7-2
CASSSRQSRGYNEQFF
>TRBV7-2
CASSAGRAGYGYTF
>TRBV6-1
CASSEQRETQYF
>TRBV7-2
CASSSLTGVNTEAFF
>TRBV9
CASSVAGRALVGELFF
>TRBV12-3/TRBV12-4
CASRGSWTGVANEQFF
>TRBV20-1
CSASSGNEQFF
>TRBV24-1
CATGDSPVAGANVLTF
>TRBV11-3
CASSRLDRGLEKLFF
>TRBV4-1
CASSQPPGAGRDTQYF
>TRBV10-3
CAIKGQTTYEQYF
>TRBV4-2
CASNPGPPISYNSPLHF
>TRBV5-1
CASSLALTGDDNSPLHF
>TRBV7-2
CASSSPPGRRSTEAFF
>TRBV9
CASSVRGGVTDTQYF
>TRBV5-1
CATGTGSADTQYF
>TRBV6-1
CASRGGSVLAGRETQYF
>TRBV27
CASKAGGSGLYEQYF
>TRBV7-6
CASSLVPTSGGTDTQYF
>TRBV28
CASGNRIEQYF
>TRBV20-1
CTSRGFYNEQFF
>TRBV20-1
CSASWVRAVQETQYF
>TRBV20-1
CSARDRESSPLHF
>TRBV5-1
CASSLWEGVGSNEQFF
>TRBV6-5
CASSYSAGGVLYF
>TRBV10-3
CAISALGQSSYEQYF
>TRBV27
CASSPEAIPNTEAFF
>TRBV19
CASSELAGGDEQYF
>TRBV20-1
CSALSRLQETQYF
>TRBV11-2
CASSLLSSRDEQYF
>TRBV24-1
CATSDPGNPARGYTF
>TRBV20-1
CSAILPQGDYGYTF
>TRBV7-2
CASSFSQGNTEAFF
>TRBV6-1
CASSSWDYPGEQYF
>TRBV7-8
CASSGRDRAKITYNEQFF
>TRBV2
CASSEMWGSSTEAFF
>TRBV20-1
CSATPTPDRGYEQYF
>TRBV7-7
CASSLDLSSYNSPLHF
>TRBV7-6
CASSPVAGPYNEQFF
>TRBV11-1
CASSLELSGPYEQYF
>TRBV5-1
CASSSNSGTSTLQYF
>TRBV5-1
CASSRGLADAYEQYF
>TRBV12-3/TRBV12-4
CASSPPRAVAQHF